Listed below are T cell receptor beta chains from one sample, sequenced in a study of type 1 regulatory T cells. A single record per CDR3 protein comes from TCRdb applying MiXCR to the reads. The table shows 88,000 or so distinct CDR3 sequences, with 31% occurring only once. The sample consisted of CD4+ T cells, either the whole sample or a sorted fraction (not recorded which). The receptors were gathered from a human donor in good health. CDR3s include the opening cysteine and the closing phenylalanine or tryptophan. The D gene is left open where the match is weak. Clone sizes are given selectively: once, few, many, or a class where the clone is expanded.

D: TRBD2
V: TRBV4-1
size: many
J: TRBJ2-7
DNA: TGCGCCAGCAGCCAAGAAGGTGGCGGGAGATCCCCCTACGAGCAGTACTTC
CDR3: CASSQEGGGRSPYEQYF

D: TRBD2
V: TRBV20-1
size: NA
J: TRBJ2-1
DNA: TGCAGTGCTCCAAAAGCGGGAGCGACCAATGAGCAGTTCTTC
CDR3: CSAPKAGATNEQFF

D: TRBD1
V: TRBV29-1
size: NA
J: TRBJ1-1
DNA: TGCAGCGTTGGGACAGGGGGGTTGAACACTGAAGCTTTCTTT
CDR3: CSVGTGGLNTEAFF

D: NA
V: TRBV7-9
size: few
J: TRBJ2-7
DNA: TGTGCCAGCAGCGAAGAACCGGGTCGCCGGTACTTC
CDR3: CASSEEPGRRYF

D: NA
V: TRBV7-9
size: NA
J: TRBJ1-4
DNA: TGTGCCAGCAGCCGGGGGGGGGATGAAAAACTGTTTTTT
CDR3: CASSRGGDEKLFF

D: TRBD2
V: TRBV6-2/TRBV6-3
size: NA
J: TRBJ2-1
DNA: TGTGCCAGCAGTTACTCGACCTCCGCGGGGGCCTACAATGAGCAGTTCTTC
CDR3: CASSYSTSAGAYNEQFF

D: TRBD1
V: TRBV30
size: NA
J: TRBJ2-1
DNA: TGTGCCTGGAGTGTAAGACAGGGGGCTCGGGGTGAGCAGTTCTTC
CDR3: CAWSVRQGARGEQFF

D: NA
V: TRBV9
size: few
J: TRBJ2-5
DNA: TGTGCCAGCAGCGTAGCCGCGGGACAGTCCCAAGAGACCCAGTACTTC
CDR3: CASSVAAGQSQETQYF

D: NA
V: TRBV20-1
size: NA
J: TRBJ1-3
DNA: TGCAGTGCTAGTCCAGGCGCGGGCTCTGGAAACACCATATATTTT
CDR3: CSASPGAGSGNTIYF

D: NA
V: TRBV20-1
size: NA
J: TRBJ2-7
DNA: TGCAGTGCCCGGAAGGACGGGGAGCAGTACTTC
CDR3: CSARKDGEQYF

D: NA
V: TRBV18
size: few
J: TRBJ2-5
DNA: TGTGCCAGCTCGAACCCAACCTCCCGGGAGACCCAGTACTTC
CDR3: CASSNPTSRETQYF

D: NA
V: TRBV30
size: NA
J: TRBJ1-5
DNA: TGTGCCTGGAGTCCAACAGGTTTCGGACAGCCCCAGCATTTT
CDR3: CAWSPTGFGQPQHF

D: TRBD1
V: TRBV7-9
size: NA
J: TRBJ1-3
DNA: TGTGCCAGCAGCCGTACGGACAGGCTCTCTGGAAACACCATATATTTT
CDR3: CASSRTDRLSGNTIYF

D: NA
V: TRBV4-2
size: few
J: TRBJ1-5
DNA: TGTGCCAGCAGCCAAGATTCGGAGCCCCAGCATTTT
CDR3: CASSQDSEPQHF

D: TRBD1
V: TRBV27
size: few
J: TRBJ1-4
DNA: TGTGCCAGCAGTCGTGGGACAGCAACTAATGAAAAACTGTTTTTT
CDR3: CASSRGTATNEKLFF